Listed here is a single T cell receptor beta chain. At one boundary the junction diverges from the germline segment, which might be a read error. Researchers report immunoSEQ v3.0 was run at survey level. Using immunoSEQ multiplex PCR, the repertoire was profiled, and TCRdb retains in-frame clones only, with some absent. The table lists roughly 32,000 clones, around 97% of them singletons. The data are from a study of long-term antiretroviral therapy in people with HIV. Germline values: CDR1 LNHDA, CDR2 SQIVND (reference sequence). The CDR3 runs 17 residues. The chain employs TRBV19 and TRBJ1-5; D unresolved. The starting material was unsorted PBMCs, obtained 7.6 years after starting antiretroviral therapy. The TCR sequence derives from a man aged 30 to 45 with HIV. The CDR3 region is CASSMRVGQTLNRPQHF. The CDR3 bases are TGTGCCAGTAGTATGAGGGTCGGGCAGACGCTCAATCGGCCCCAGCATTTT.